What follows are 22 T cell receptor beta chains derived from one specimen sequenced in a study of blood T cell repertoires in COVID-19. Libraries were prepared by immunoSEQ multiplex PCR; TCRdb keeps only in-frame clonotypes and omits some of them. The sample shows fewer than 150,000 clones, 85% to 90% of them seen only once. Material: peripheral blood. Receptor source: a woman aged 55-70 years with COVID-19, enrolled during active disease.

The gene calls are TRBV3-1 (or the pseudogene TRBV3-2) and TRBJ2-4, with 7 bases matching TRBD1. CDR1 is LGHDT and CDR2 is YNNKEL in the germline V gene (reference sequence). The J segment lost 5 bases and the V segment lost 3 bases, leaving 16 bases of the junction unmatched. CDR3 size: 18 residues. CDR3 protein: CASSQKAMTGPSQNIQYF. The DNA of the CDR3 is TGTGCCAGCAGCCAGAAAGCCATGACAGGGCCCTCCCAAAACATTCAGTACTTC.

The rearrangement joins TRBV6-5 to TRBJ2-5, with TRBD2 as a possible D gene (5 bases). Trimming cost V 7 bases and J 7 bases, with 22 bases left between them. The germline CDR1 and CDR2 sequences are MNHEY and SVGAGI. The CDR3 is made up of 15 amino acids. This CDR3 is CASTYSRATSRTQYF. The CDR3 coding sequence is TGTGCCAGCACATATTCGAGGGCTACGTCACGGACCCAGTACTTC.

The rearrangement links TRBV9 to TRBJ1-1; 7 bases fit TRBD1. There are 13 residues in the CDR3. Germline V gives CDR1 SGDLS, CDR2 YYNGEE. With 4 bases clipped from V and 8 bases from J, the junction kept 8 bases outside the gene matches. The CDR3, as DNA: TGTGCCAGCAGCCCCCGACGGACAGGAGAAGCTTTCTTT. This encodes CASSPRRTGEAFF.

The chain is built from TRBV4-3 and TRBJ1-2; 10 bases are a match to TRBD1. The germline V gene has CDR1 LGHNA and CDR2 YSLEER. The CDR3 length is 17 residues. V shed 4 bases, J shed 5 bases, and the junction held 13 bases outside the gene matches. CDR3 sequence: CASSREEWDRGKYGYTF. The CDR3 DNA sequence: TGCGCCAGCAGCCGAGAAGAGTGGGACAGGGGAAAATATGGCTACACCTTC.

This clone was counted once. The chain is built from TRBV3-1 (or the pseudogene TRBV3-2) and TRBJ1-1; 9 positions agree with TRBD1. Germline V gives CDR1 LGHDT, CDR2 YNNKEL (reference sequence). This CDR3 contains 13 residues. V lost 5 bases and J lost 7; bases outside the gene matches: 5. The CDR3 sequence: CASSGDRAGEAFF. Written as DNA, the CDR3 is TGTGCCAGCAGCGGGGACAGGGCCGGTGAAGCTTTCTTT.

The V call is TRBV11-3, the J call TRBJ2-5; 8 bases are a match to TRBD1. Losses at the gene ends were 5 bases for V and 2 bases for J; bases not matched to a gene: 13. The CDR3 has 17 residues. Germline loops: CDR1 SGHNT, CDR2 YENEEA. The CDR3 DNA reads as TGTGCCAGCAGCCCCGGGACAGGAAAAGGGAAGCAAGAGACCCAGTACTTC. This sequence encodes CASSPGTGKGKQETQYF.

The V gene is TRBV4-3, the J gene TRBJ1-1, with no clear D. Trimming stripped 4 bases from V and 5 bases from J, with 14 bases between. This CDR3 region has 14 residues. The V gene's germline CDR1 is LGHNA and CDR2 YSLEER. This chain's CDR3 is CASSLHGAYTEAFF. In DNA form, the CDR3 reads TGCGCCAGCAGCCTCCATGGAGCTTATACTGAAGCTTTCTTT.

The chain combines TRBV27 with TRBJ2-5, with a tentative D call TRBD1 (7 bases). Trimming took 8 bases from V and 1 from J, leaving 14 bases between them. This CDR3 spans 14 amino acids. CDR1 and CDR2 from the germline V gene are MNHEY and SMNVEV (reference sequence). The CDR3 nucleotides are TGTGCCAGCTCCAGGGGGGCCTCCCAAGAGACCCAGTACTTC. This encodes CASSRGASQETQYF.

The CDR3 nucleotides are TGTGCCAGCAGACAGGGGGGAGGCAATTCACCCCTCCACTTT. Translation: CASRQGGGNSPLHF. V gene TRBV6-4 combines with J gene TRBJ1-6, with 8 bases fitting TRBD1. The CDR3 contains 14 residues. Germline CDR1 MRHNA, CDR2 SNTAGT. The V gene end was trimmed by 6 bases and the J gene end by 7 bases; junction bases not matched to a gene: 5.

V gene TRBV19 combines with J gene TRBJ1-5; maybe TRBD1 (5 bases). The CDR3 is 11 residues long. Germline V gene sequence: CDR1 LNHDA, CDR2 SQIVND (reference sequence). V was clipped by 6 bases and J by 11 bases, with 11 bases between them. CDR3 residues: CASSGDFTQHF. The CDR3 region has the DNA TGTGCCAGTAGCGGGGACTTCACCCAGCATTTT.

V is TRBV5-5 and J is TRBJ2-5; 7 bases fit TRBD1. The V gene's germline CDR1 is SGHKS and CDR2 YYEKEE (reference sequence). This CDR3 has 14 amino acids. J was trimmed by 4 bases and V by 0 bases; bases with no gene match: 3. Here the CDR3 DNA reads TGTGCCAGCAGCTTGGGCGACAGGGTAGAGACCCAGTACTTC. This codes for CASSLGDRVETQYF. Variable domain in full (rest from reference TRBV5-5 and TRBJ2-5): DAGVTQSPTHLIKTRGQQVTLRCSPISGHKSVSWYQQVLGQGPQFIFQYYEKEERGRGNFPDRFSARQFPNYSSELNVNALLLGDSALYLCASSLGDRVETQYFGPGTRLLVL.

This clone was seen more than once but under ten times. The V call is TRBV19, the J call TRBJ2-5; D is possibly TRBD1 (6 bases). Trimming removed 5 bases at V and 2 bases at J, with 15 bases between. The CDR3 loop spans 15 amino acids. Germline V CDR1 and CDR2: LNHDA, SQIVND (reference sequence). This CDR3 is CASSLTGYSQETQYF. CDR3 in DNA: TGTGCCAGTAGTTTAACAGGGTACTCTCAAGAGACCCAGTACTTC.

This sequence joins TRBV5-6 and TRBJ1-6; TRBD1 is a possible D gene (5 bases). CDR3 size: 13 residues. CDR1 and CDR2 from the germline V gene are SGHDT and YYEEEE. Deletions cut 7 bases from V and 6 bases from J, with 11 bases between. The CDR3 loop reads CASERRGNSPLHF. CDR3 in DNA: TGTGCCAGCGAGAGGAGGGGTAATTCACCCCTCCACTTT.

The rearrangement links TRBV6-6 to TRBJ2-7; 9 bases map to TRBD1. The germline V gene encodes CDR1 MNHNY and CDR2 SVGAGI (reference sequence). V shed 3 bases, J shed 6 bases, and the junction held 3 bases outside the gene matches. CDR3 length: 13 amino acids. The CDR3 here is CASSYSDRGEQYF. The CDR3 DNA reads as TGTGCCAGCAGTTATTCGGACAGGGGCGAGCAGTACTTC.

The chain links TRBV4-2 to TRBJ1-6, with D uncertain. Germline loops: CDR1 LGHNA, CDR2 YNFKEQ. V was cut by 5 bases and J by 7 bases, with 9 bases left in between. The CDR3 runs to 13 residues. DNA of the CDR3: TGTGCCAGCAGCAATTCTGAGAATTCACCCCTCCACTTT. It is translated as CASSNSENSPLHF.

The chain carries TRBV6-2 or TRBV6-3 and TRBJ2-7, with TRBD1 identical over 9 bases. Germline CDR1 and CDR2: MNHEY and SVGEGT. The CDR3 contains 17 residues. The junction had 12 bases not matched to a gene; V was cut back by 4 bases and J by 2 bases. CDR3: CASSWDSRDRVTYEQYF. CDR3 bases: TGTGCCAGCAGTTGGGACTCGCGGGACAGGGTAACCTACGAGCAGTACTTC.

This clone was seen more than once but under ten times. This chain connects TRBV6-1 to TRBJ2-7; D is unresolved. V lost 5 bases and J 0 bases, leaving 5 bases between the germline ends. Germline V lookup: CDR1 MNHNS, CDR2 SASEGT. The CDR3 is 12 residues long. CDR3 amino acids: CASSPSSYEQYF. The CDR3 bases are TGTGCCAGCAGTCCCAGCTCCTACGAGCAGTACTTC.

This clone has a single count. The chain links TRBV3-1 (or the pseudogene TRBV3-2) to TRBJ2-3; D might be TRBD1 (6 bases). V dropped 3 bases and J dropped 1 base, with 14 bases sitting between them. The CDR3 runs 16 residues. CDR1 is LGHDT, CDR2 YNNKEL, per germline (reference sequence). The chain's CDR3 is CASSHSSGHRTDTQYF. Here the CDR3 DNA reads TGTGCCAGCAGCCACAGCTCGGGACACCGCACAGATACGCAGTATTTT.

This chain joins TRBV7-2 and TRBJ2-5; no firm D call. Trimming removed 1 base from V and 4 bases from J, with 4 bases in between. Germline V CDR1 and CDR2: SGHTA, FQGNSA. CDR3 size: 12 residues. The CDR3 is CASSLVRETQYF. The CDR3 coding sequence is TGTGCCAGCAGCTTAGTTAGAGAGACCCAGTACTTC. Complete variable domain (other parts from reference TRBV7-2 and TRBJ2-5): GAGVSQSPSNKVTEKGKDVELRCDPISGHTALYWYRQSLGQGLEFLIYFQGNSAPDKSGLPSDRFSAERTGGSVSTLTIQRTQQEDSAVYLCASSLVRETQYFGPGTRLLVL.

The chain is built from TRBV5-1 and TRBJ1-1, with a possible D match to TRBD1 (6 bases). This CDR3 is built from 13 residues. Germline assignment: CDR1 SGHRS and CDR2 YFSETQ. Trimming cost V 0 bases and J 3 bases, with 6 bases left between them. This chain's CDR3 is CASSLDRDTEAFF. CDR3 DNA sequence: TGCGCCAGCAGCTTGGACAGGGACACTGAAGCTTTCTTT.

In its sample, this clone was seen a few times. The CDR3 DNA is TGTGCCAGCAGCCAAGCGGTCGGGCAGCCCCAGCATTTT. It translates to CASSQAVGQPQHF. The chain recombines TRBV3-1 (or the pseudogene TRBV3-2) with TRBJ1-5, with no clear D. The V gene's germline CDR1 is LGHDT and CDR2 YNNKEL (reference sequence). V was trimmed by 1 base and J by 7 bases, leaving 8 bases between them. The CDR3 totals 13 residues.

The rearrangement links TRBV29-1 to TRBJ1-4; tentative D call: TRBD1 (5 bases). The CDR3 is 13 residues long. Trimming stripped 2 bases from V and 5 bases from J, with 9 bases between. Germline CDR1 and CDR2: SQVTM and ANQGSEA. CDR3 nucleotides: TGCAGCGTTGAAAGACAGTTGAATGAAAAACTGTTTTTT. It codes for CSVERQLNEKLFF.